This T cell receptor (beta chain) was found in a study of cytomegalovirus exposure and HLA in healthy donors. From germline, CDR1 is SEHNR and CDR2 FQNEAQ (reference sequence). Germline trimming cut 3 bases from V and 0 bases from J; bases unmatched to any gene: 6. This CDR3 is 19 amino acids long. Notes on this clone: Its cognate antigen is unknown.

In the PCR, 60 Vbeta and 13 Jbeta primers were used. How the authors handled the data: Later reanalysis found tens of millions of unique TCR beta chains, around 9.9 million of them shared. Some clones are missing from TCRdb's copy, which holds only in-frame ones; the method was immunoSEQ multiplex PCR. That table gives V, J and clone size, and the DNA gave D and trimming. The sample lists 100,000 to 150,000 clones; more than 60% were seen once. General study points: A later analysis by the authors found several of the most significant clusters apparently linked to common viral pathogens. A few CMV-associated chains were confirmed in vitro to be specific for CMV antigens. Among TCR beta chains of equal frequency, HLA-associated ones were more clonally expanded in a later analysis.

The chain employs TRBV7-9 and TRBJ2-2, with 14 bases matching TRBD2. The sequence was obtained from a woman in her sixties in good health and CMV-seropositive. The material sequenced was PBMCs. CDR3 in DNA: TGTGCCAGCAGCTTCACCCCGACTAGCGGGAGGGCGAACACCGGGGAGCTGTTTTTT. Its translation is CASSFTPTSGRANTGELFF. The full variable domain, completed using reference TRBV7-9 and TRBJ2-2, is DTGVSQNPRHKITKRGQNVTFRCDPISEHNRLYWYRQTLGQGPEFLTYFQNEAQLEKSRLLSDRFSAERPKGSFSTLEIQRTEQGDSAMYLCASSFTPTSGRANTGELFFGEGSRLTVL.